These T cell receptor beta chains were read from a single sample in a study of blood T cells in healthy people across ages. TCRdb processed the 5' RACE reads anew with MiXCR; each CDR3 protein has one entry. The table includes approximately 770,000 distinct CDR3 sequences, roughly 64% detected once. Source material: blood. The receptors stem from a man aged 25 to 40 in good health. CDR3s leave out the opening cysteine and the closing phenylalanine or tryptophan.

j_call,v_call,cdr3_length,cdr3_aa
TRBJ1-5,TRBV12-3/TRBV12-4,13,ASSPTGGAGQPQH
TRBJ1-1,TRBV20-1,12,SAGGGSMNTEAF
TRBJ2-5,TRBV20-1,12,SASQGAIKDEQY
TRBJ2-1,TRBV29-1,11,SVVRVRGNEQF
TRBJ2-1,TRBV11-2,20,ASSSPTLRLAGRASSYNEQF
TRBJ2-1,TRBV3-1,14,ASSQEWGGGNNEQF
TRBJ1-5,TRBV6-2/TRBV6-3,16,ASSYPQTWGRYNQPQH
TRBJ2-1,TRBV24-1,11,ATSDLPGQKQF
TRBJ2-7,TRBV25-1,14,ASSDPLLGEPYEQY
TRBJ2-1,TRBV4-2,16,ASSQETHSQGGLNEQF